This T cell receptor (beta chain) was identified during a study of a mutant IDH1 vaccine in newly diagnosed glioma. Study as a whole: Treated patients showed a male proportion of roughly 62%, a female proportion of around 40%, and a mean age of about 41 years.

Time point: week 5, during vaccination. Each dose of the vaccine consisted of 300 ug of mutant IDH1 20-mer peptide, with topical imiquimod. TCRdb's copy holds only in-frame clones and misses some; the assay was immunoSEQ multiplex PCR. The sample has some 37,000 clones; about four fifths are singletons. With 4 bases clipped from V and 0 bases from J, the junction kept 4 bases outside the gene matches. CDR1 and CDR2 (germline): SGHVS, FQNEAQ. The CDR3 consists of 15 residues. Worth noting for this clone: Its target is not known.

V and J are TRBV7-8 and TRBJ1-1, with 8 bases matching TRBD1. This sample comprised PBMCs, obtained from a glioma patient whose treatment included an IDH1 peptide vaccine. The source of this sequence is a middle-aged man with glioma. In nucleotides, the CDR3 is TGTGCCAGCAGCTCTTGGGGACAGGTGAACACTGAAGCTTTCTTT. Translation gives CASSSWGQVNTEAFF. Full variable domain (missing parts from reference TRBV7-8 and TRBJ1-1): GAGVSQSPRYKVAKRGQDVALRCDPISGHVSLFWYQQALGQGPEFLTYFQNEAQLDKSGLPSDRFFAERPEGSVSTLKIQRTQQEDSAVYLCASSSWGQVNTEAFFGQGTRLTVV.